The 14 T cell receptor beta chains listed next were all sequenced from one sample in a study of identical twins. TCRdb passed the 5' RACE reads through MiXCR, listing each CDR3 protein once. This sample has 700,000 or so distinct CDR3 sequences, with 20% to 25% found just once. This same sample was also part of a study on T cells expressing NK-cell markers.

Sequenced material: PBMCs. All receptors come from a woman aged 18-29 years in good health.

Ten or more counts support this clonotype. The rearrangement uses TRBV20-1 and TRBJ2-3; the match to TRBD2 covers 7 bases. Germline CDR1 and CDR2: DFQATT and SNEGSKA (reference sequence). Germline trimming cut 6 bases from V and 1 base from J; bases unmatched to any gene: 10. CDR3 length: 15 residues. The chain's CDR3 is CSAGRGGWGTDTQYF. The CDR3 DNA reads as TGCAGTGCCGGTCGGGGAGGGTGGGGCACAGATACGCAGTATTTT.

The CDR3 nucleotides read TGCAGTGCTAGGGAATGGAGGAGCGAAGAGACCCAGTACTTC. This gives the protein CSAREWRSEETQYF. This sequence joins TRBV20-1 and TRBJ2-5, with a possible D match to TRBD2 (5 bases). CDR1 DFQATT and CDR2 SNEGSKA come from the germline V gene (reference sequence). V was trimmed by 3 bases and J by 3 bases, leaving 14 bases between them. CDR3 length equals 14 residues.

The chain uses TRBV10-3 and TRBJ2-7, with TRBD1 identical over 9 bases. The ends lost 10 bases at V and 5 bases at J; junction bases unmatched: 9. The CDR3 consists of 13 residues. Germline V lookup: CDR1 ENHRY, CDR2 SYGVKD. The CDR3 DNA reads TGTGCCACCAGGGAGGGGACAGGGAACGAGCAGTACTTC. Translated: CATREGTGNEQYF.

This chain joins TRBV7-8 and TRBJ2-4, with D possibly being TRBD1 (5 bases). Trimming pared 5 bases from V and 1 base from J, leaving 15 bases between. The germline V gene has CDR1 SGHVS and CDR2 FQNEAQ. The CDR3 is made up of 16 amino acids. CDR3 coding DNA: TGTGCCAGCAGCCCTCCTTTGGGGCCCGCCAAAAACATTCAGTACTTC. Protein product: CASSPPLGPAKNIQYF.

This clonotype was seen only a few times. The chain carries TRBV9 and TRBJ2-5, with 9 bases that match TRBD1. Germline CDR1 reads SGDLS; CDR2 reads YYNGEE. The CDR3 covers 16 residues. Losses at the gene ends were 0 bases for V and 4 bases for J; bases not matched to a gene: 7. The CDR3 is CASSVGGQGRLETQYF. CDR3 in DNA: TGTGCCAGCAGCGTAGGGGGACAGGGAAGATTAGAGACCCAGTACTTC.

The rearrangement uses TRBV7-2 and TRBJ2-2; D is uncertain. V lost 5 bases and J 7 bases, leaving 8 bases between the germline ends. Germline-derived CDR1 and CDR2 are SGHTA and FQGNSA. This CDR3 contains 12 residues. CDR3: CASSPRLGELFF. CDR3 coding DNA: TGTGCCAGCAGCCCACGGCTCGGGGAGCTGTTTTTT.

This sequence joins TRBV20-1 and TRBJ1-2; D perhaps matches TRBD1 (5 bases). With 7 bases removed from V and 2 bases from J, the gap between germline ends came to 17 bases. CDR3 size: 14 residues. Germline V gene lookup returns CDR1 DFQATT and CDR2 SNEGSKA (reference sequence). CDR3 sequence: CSVILVNRNYGYTF. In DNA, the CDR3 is TGCAGTGTCATCCTTGTTAACAGGAACTATGGCTACACCTTC.

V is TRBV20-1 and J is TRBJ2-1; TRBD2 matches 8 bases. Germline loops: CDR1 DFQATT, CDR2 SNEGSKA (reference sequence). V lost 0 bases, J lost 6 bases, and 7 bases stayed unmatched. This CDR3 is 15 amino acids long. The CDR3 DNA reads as TGCAGTGCTAGAGATCCAGCGGGGGCTATCAATGAGCAGTTCTTC. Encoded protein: CSARDPAGAINEQFF.

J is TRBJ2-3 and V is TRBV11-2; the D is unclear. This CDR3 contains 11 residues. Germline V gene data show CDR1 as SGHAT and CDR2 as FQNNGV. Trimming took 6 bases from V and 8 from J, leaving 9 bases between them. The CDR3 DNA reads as TGTGCCAGCAGTACAGTCGGTACGCAGTATTTT. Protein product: CASSTVGTQYF.

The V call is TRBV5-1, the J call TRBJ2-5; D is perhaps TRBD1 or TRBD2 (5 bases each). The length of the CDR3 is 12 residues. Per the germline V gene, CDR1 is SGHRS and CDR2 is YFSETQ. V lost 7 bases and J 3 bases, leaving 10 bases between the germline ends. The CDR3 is CASSRGEETQYF. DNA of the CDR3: TGCGCCAGCTCCCGAGGGGAAGAGACCCAGTACTTC.

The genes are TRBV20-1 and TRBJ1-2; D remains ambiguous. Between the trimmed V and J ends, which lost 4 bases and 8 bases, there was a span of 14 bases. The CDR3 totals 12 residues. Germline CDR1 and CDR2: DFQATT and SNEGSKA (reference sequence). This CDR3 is CSATGALGGYTF. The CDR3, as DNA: TGCAGTGCTACAGGTGCCCTGGGGGGCTACACCTTC.

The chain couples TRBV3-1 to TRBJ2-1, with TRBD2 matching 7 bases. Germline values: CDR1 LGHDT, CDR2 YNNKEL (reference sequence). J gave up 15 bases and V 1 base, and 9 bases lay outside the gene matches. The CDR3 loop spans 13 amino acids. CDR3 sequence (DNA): TGTGCCAGCAGCCAAGGGGGCGGGGGTCGGATGTTCTTC. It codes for CASSQGGGGRMFF.

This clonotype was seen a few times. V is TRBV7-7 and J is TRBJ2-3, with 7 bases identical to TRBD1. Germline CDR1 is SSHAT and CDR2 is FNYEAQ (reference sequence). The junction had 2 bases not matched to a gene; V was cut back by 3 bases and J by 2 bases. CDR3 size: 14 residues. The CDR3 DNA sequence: TGTGCCAGCAGCTTGGACAGGCACACAGATACGCAGTATTTT. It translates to CASSLDRHTDTQYF.

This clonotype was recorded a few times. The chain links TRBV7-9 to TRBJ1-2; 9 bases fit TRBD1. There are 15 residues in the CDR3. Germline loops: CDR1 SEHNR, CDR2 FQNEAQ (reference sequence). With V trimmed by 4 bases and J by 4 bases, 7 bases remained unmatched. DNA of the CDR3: TGTGCCAGCAGCTCGATGACAGGGGGGAGCTATGGCTACACCTTC. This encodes CASSSMTGGSYGYTF.